This record covers a single T cell receptor beta chain. This sample was included in a study of T cell responses to AZD1222 COVID-19 vaccine. CDR3 length equals 12 residues. The ends were cut back, 4 bases at V and 4 bases at J, with 7 bases in the middle. Germline V gives CDR1 ENHRY, CDR2 SYGVKD. The protocol was immunoSEQ multiplex PCR, while the TCRdb copy is restricted to in-frame clones and leaves out a portion. The data hold roughly 180,000 clones, with just over 85% observed a single time. The sequence was collected from an adult in good health. The chain is built from TRBV10-3 and TRBJ1-2; no clear D gene. The sample consisted of peripheral blood, taken on day 0 of AZD1222 vaccination. CDR3 residues: CAISAEGYGYTF. CDR3 sequence (DNA): TGTGCCATCAGTGCCGAGGGCTATGGCTACACCTTC.